This T cell receptor beta chain comes out of a study of regulatory T cells in long-lasting Graves disease. General study points: TRBV28, TRBJ1-2 and TRBJ2-5 were favored in persistent disease. Study of thyroid tissue was not done, with only peripheral blood studied.

Building of the TCR beta libraries involved iRepertoire HTBI primers and Arm-PCR of CDR3 regions. Original processing methods: The study identified around 62 TRBV and about 14 TRBJ segments across samples. Via MiXCR, TCRdb re-called the multiplex PCR reads, giving one row per CDR3 protein. These V and J calls originate from TCRdb's pipeline instead of the authors' own analysis. The table records around 460,000 distinct CDR3 sequences, 20% to 25% of them present only once. This clonotype appeared many times. Its antigen is unidentified. The CDR3 runs 13 residues. V was trimmed by 6 bases and J by 4 bases, leaving 10 bases between them. Germline V gene sequence: CDR1 MNHNS, CDR2 SASEGT. The time point here: persistent/refractory GD, antithyroid drugs over 5 years with positive TRAb. Scientists built the TCR library using RNA that was extracted from PBMCs.

The chain links TRBV6-1 to TRBJ1-5; D gene ambiguous. This TCR was recovered from a female donor with Graves disease. The sample consisted of peripheral blood mononuclear cells (PBMCs), taken when the disease was refractory, from a patient treated with antithyroid drugs. The CDR3 region is CASSHRENQPQHF. CDR3 nucleotides: TGTGCCAGCAGCCACAGAGAAAATCAGCCCCAGCATTTT.